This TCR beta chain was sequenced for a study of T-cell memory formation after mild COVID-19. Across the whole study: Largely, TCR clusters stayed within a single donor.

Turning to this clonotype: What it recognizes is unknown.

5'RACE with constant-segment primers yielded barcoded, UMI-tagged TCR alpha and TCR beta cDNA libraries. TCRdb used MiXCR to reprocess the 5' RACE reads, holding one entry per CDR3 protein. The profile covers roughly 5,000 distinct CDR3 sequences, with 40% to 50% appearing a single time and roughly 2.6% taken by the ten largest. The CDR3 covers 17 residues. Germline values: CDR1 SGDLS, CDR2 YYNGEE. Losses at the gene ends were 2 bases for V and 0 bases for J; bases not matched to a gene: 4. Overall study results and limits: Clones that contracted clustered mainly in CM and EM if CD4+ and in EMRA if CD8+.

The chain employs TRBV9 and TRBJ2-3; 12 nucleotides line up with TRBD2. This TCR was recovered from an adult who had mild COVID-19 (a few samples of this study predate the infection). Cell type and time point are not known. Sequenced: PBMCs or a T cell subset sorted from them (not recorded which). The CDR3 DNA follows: TGTGCCAGCAGCGTGGCTACTAGCGGGGGGAGCACAGATACGCAGTATTTT. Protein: CASSVATSGGSTDTQYF.